The sequence of this TCR beta chain was determined in a study of shared clonotypes between healthy human individuals. Overall study context: Every donor yielded three CD4 naive, three CD4 memory, two CD8 naive and one CD8 memory plate. Study observations and caveats: Naive subsets, compared against memory subsets, generally had larger estimated richness values. All-four-donor shared clonotypes had higher generation probabilities than non-shared clonotypes did. Sampling included only blood; tissue repertoires likely differ.

Measured with immunoSEQ multiplex PCR; TCRdb has only the in-frame clones, and not every one. The table lists about 2.1 million clones, 80% to 95% of them singletons. The naive CD8 population came from CD45RO-negative cells selected for CCR7, without terminally differentiated effector memory CD45RA+ cells. V was trimmed by 5 bases and J by 6 bases, leaving 17 bases between them. This CDR3 is built from 15 residues. Germline V gene lookup returns CDR1 SGHTA and CDR2 FQGNSA. About this clone itself: The antigen is undetermined.

The specimen was naive CD8+ T cells from PBMCs. This clonotype was sampled from a young man in good health. Some clones in this sample may be carry-over from other donors' samples. The chain couples TRBV7-2 to TRBJ2-1, with D perhaps given as TRBD1 or TRBD2 (5 bases each). Here the CDR3 DNA reads TGTGCCAGCAGCCCCCGGGACGTGGGGCCCAATGAGCAGTTCTTC. It is translated as CASSPRDVGPNEQFF.